The next 13 T cell receptor beta chains were all read from a single sample in a study of T cell responses to AZD1222 COVID-19 vaccine. The data were produced by immunoSEQ multiplex PCR, yet TCRdb's version contains in-frame clones alone and is incomplete. The sample records some 88,000 clones, less than 95% being singletons. The source was peripheral blood, collected 28 days after the second AZD1222 dose. Source of these receptors: an adult who received the AZD1222 COVID-19 vaccine.

The V gene is TRBV6-2 or TRBV6-3, the J gene TRBJ1-5; TRBD1 aligns across 9 bases. J gave up 4 bases and V 5 bases, and 9 bases lay outside the gene matches. There are 16 residues in the CDR3. The germline gives CDR1 MNHEY, CDR2 SVGEGT. In DNA, the CDR3 is TGTGCCAGCAGTCGCACAACAGGGGGCCTTAATCAGCCCCAGCATTTT. It translates to CASSRTTGGLNQPQHF.

V usage is TRBV11-2 and J usage is TRBJ2-1, with D tentatively TRBD2 (6 bases). This CDR3 contains 17 residues. Germline assignment: CDR1 SGHAT and CDR2 FQNNGV. V was trimmed by 5 bases and J by 1 base, leaving 18 bases between them. The CDR3 DNA follows: TGTGCCAGCAGCCGGGAAGGGCGGGGTCTTTCCTACAATGAGCAGTTCTTC. Protein sequence: CASSREGRGLSYNEQFF.

This rearrangement joins TRBV24-1 to TRBJ2-2; either TRBD1 or TRBD2 may supply D (5 bases each). Germline V CDR1 and CDR2: KGHDR, SFDVKD. This CDR3 comprises 13 residues. The germline V and J ends were trimmed by 8 bases and 8 bases, with 14 bases remaining between them. CDR3 nucleotide sequence: TGTGCCACCAAGGGACGGCTCGATGGGGAGCTGTTTTTT. It encodes CATKGRLDGELFF.

V gene TRBV5-1 combines with J gene TRBJ2-3; D gene ambiguous. Germline V gives CDR1 SGHRS, CDR2 YFSETQ. Trimming took 4 bases from V and 6 from J, leaving 9 bases between them. The CDR3 sequence is 12 residues long. The CDR3 DNA follows: TGCGCCAGCAGCGGGCCCTCCGATACGCAGTATTTT. Amino acid sequence: CASSGPSDTQYF.

The chain uses TRBV6-5 and TRBJ1-2; 9 bases agree with TRBD1. CDR3 size: 14 residues. Trimming cost V 4 bases and J 5 bases; bases outside gene matches: 5. Germline V lookup: CDR1 MNHEY, CDR2 SVGAGI. The CDR3: CASSWDRVGYGYTF. Here the CDR3 DNA reads TGTGCCAGCAGTTGGGACAGGGTGGGGTATGGCTACACCTTC.

This clone appeared once. This chain uses TRBV5-1 with TRBJ1-2; 7 positions match TRBD1. The CDR3 runs 16 residues. Unmatched junction bases numbered 5, after V lost 0 bases and J lost 0 bases. Germline CDR1 SGHRS, CDR2 YFSETQ. CDR3 in amino acids: CASSLDGDSTNYGYTF. Written as DNA, the CDR3 is TGCGCCAGCAGCTTGGACGGGGACAGTACTAACTATGGCTACACCTTC.

This chain uses TRBV7-2 with TRBJ2-1; the D is unclear. CDR3 length: 13 amino acids. V was cut by 4 bases and J by 4 bases, with 8 bases left in between. Germline V CDR1 and CDR2: SGHTA, FQGNSA. DNA for the CDR3: TGTGCCAGCAGCTCCCGACGGTACAATGAGCAGTTCTTC. It codes for CASSSRRYNEQFF. The full variable domain, with the rest looked up from reference TRBV7-2 and TRBJ2-1, is GAGVSQSPSNKVTEKGKDVELRCDPISGHTALYWYRQSLGQGLEFLIYFQGNSAPDKSGLPSDRFSAERTGGSVSTLTIQRTQQEDSAVYLCASSSRRYNEQFFGPGTRLTVL.

The chain carries TRBV28 and TRBJ1-2; 8 positions agree with TRBD1. CDR1 and CDR2 (germline): MDHEN, SYDVKM. The CDR3 loop spans 18 amino acids. Trimming took 1 base from V and 8 from J; bases not matched to a gene: 18. DNA of the CDR3: TGTGCCAGCAGTTTATATGTCGGGGGCAGGGGGCCTCCATGGGGCTACACCTTC. Amino acid sequence: CASSLYVGGRGPPWGYTF.

V is TRBV11-2 and J is TRBJ1-2, with 7 bases aligning to TRBD1. V dropped 5 bases and J dropped 0; count of bases not matched to a gene: 12. This CDR3 contains 17 residues. CDR1 is SGHAT and CDR2 is FQNNGV in the germline V gene. The CDR3 loop is CASSREGSGTANYGYTF. The CDR3 DNA reads TGTGCCAGCAGCAGAGAAGGATCAGGGACAGCTAACTATGGCTACACCTTC.

The chain carries TRBV5-1 and TRBJ2-5; 9 positions agree with TRBD2. With 4 bases clipped from V and 1 base from J, the junction kept 8 bases outside the gene matches. The V gene's germline CDR1 is SGHRS and CDR2 YFSETQ. This CDR3 region has 16 residues. This CDR3 reads CASSPNPAGGQETQYF. CDR3 DNA: TGCGCCAGCAGCCCGAACCCAGCGGGGGGCCAAGAGACCCAGTACTTC.

The genes are TRBV19 and TRBJ2-6; no clear D gene. V was clipped by 3 bases and J by 0 bases, with 15 bases between them. The CDR3 consists of 18 residues. CDR1 LNHDA and CDR2 SQIVND come from the germline V gene (reference sequence). In nucleotides, the CDR3 is TGTGCCAGTAGTATGGATAGGCGGTCCACCTCTGGGGCCAACGTCCTGACTTTC. Amino acids: CASSMDRRSTSGANVLTF.

This chain uses TRBV10-3 with TRBJ1-4; D unclear. In germline, CDR1 is ENHRY, CDR2 SYGVKD. This CDR3 comprises 11 residues. Trimming took off 6 bases at V and 8 bases at J, with 7 bases between the two ends. This CDR3 reads CAISAGEKLFF. The DNA for the CDR3 is TGTGCCATCAGCGCGGGGGAAAAACTGTTTTTT.

V usage is TRBV5-6 and J usage is TRBJ2-1; D uncertain. This CDR3 spans 15 amino acids. CDR1 is SGHDT and CDR2 is YYEEEE in the germline V gene. With 8 bases removed from V and 0 bases from J, the gap between germline ends came to 15 bases. This chain's CDR3 is CASTLGISSYNEQFF. The CDR3 coding sequence is TGTGCCAGTACCTTGGGGATCAGCTCCTACAATGAGCAGTTCTTC.